These 26 T cell receptor beta chains share one sample of origin, sequenced in a study of CD8 T cells in ankylosing spondylitis. TCRdb analysed the 5' RACE reads with MiXCR anew, one entry per CDR3 protein. The data contain hundreds of thousands of distinct CDR3 sequences, about 20% of them singletons. Input material: blood, either unsorted or a sorted T cell fraction (not recorded which). The receptors derive from a male donor with ankylosing spondylitis or in good health (not recorded which).

This sequence joins TRBV10-2 and TRBJ2-1, with 10 bases fitting TRBD2. This CDR3 is built from 17 residues. Germline V gene data show CDR1 as WSHSY and CDR2 as SAAADI. V lost 0 bases to trimming and J lost 8 bases; unmatched junction nucleotides: 10. The CDR3 is CASSESIIAGGRYEQFF. CDR3 bases: TGCGCCAGCAGTGAGTCAATCATAGCGGGAGGCCGTTATGAGCAGTTCTTC.

The rearrangement uses TRBV18 and TRBJ1-4; unclear D gene. Trimming removed 6 bases from V and 3 bases from J, with 11 bases in between. The CDR3 spans 14 residues. Per the germline V gene, CDR1 is KGHSH and CDR2 is LQKENI. CDR3 in DNA: TGTGCCAGCTCGGCCCCGGGATCTAATGAAAAACTGTTTTTT. It specifies CASSAPGSNEKLFF.

The rearrangement joins TRBV12-3 or TRBV12-4 to TRBJ2-2; no reliable D call. The V end was cut by 6 bases, the J end by 5 bases, with 10 bases between. This CDR3 spans 13 amino acids. CDR3 sequence: CASRRPGTGELFF. DNA for the CDR3: TGTGCCAGCAGGCGGCCCGGTACCGGGGAGCTGTTTTTT.

This clonotype was seen many times. V is TRBV5-6 and J is TRBJ2-4; D call uncertain. The CDR3 is 13 amino acids. Germline V gives CDR1 SGHDT, CDR2 YYEEEE. Trimming pared 0 bases from V and 4 bases from J, leaving 5 bases between. The CDR3 DNA is TGTGCCAGCAGCTTGGCCGGGAAAAACATTCAGTACTTC. Amino acids: CASSLAGKNIQYF. Variable domain in full (rest from reference TRBV5-6 and TRBJ2-4): DAGVTQSPTHLIKTRGQQVTLRCSPKSGHDTVSWYQQALGQGPQFIFQYYEEEERQRGNFPDRFSGHQFPNYSSELNVNALLLGDSALYLCASSLAGKNIQYFGAGTRLSVL.

CDR3 sequence reads: CASSELAGHEQFF. The DNA for the CDR3 is TGTGCCAGCAGTGAACTAGCGGGACATGAGCAGTTCTTC. The genes are TRBV2 and TRBJ2-1; 9 bases fit TRBD2. Germline CDR1 SNHLY, CDR2 FYNNEI. This CDR3 has 13 amino acids. With 2 bases clipped from V and 8 bases from J, the junction kept 1 base outside the gene matches.

Only one count was recorded for this clonotype. The chain carries TRBV5-1 and TRBJ2-1; 9 nucleotides align to TRBD2. The germline V gene has CDR1 SGHRS and CDR2 YFSETQ. Trimming removed 3 bases from V and 4 bases from J; junction bases left unmatched: 5. This CDR3 spans 15 amino acids. The CDR3 DNA reads TGCGCCAGCAGCTCTGTAGCGGGAGAGTACAATGAGCAGTTCTTC. Translated, it gives CASSSVAGEYNEQFF.

The genes are TRBV7-6 and TRBJ1-1, with D maybe TRBD1 (6 bases). V lost 1 base, J lost 1 base, and 16 bases lay in between. Germline V gives CDR1 SGHVS, CDR2 FNYEAQ. The CDR3 contains 17 residues. This chain's CDR3 is CASSLVFSDSPNTEAFF. CDR3 DNA: TGTGCCAGCAGCTTAGTATTTTCGGACAGCCCGAACACTGAAGCTTTCTTT.

As DNA, the CDR3 is TGTGCCAGCAGCTTGTTGTCAGGGGGCTATGAGCAGTTCTTC. This encodes CASSLLSGGYEQFF. The chain uses TRBV5-5 and TRBJ2-1; 8 nucleotides match TRBD1. This CDR3 region has 14 residues. Germline loops: CDR1 SGHKS, CDR2 YYEKEE (reference sequence). Trimming took 1 base from V and 8 from J; bases not matched to a gene: 5.

This clonotype has more than one count but fewer than ten. The chain recombines TRBV20-1 with TRBJ2-2, with D possibly being TRBD1 (5 bases). In germline, CDR1 is DFQATT, CDR2 SNEGSKA (reference sequence). CDR3 length: 15 amino acids. V was trimmed by 1 base and J by 6 bases, leaving 15 bases between them. The CDR3 loop reads CSARVEPRVAGELFF. CDR3 nucleotide sequence: TGCAGTGCTAGAGTCGAACCCAGGGTGGCCGGGGAGCTGTTTTTT.

This clonotype was observed at least ten times. This chain's CDR3 is CSTHRGGEETQYF. CDR3 sequence (DNA): TGCAGTACCCATAGGGGGGGCGAGGAGACCCAGTACTTC. This rearrangement joins TRBV20-1 to TRBJ2-5, with D perhaps TRBD2 (7 bases). V lost 8 bases, J lost 5 bases, and 18 bases lay in between. The CDR3 covers 13 residues. In germline, CDR1 is DFQATT, CDR2 SNEGSKA (reference sequence).

In the case of this clonotype: No conserved phenylalanine or tryptophan ends this CDR3, so it is likely a read error. The rearrangement links TRBV9 to TRBJ1-5; TRBD1 might be the D (6 bases). In germline, CDR1 is SGDLS, CDR2 YYNGEE. The CDR3 sequence is 14 residues long. Trimming shortened V by 4 bases and J by 6 bases, and 14 bases separated the two germline ends. The CDR3 nucleotides read TGTGCCAGCAGCCAAGGCAGGGGTAGTCAGCCCCAGCATTCT. Its protein is CASSQGRGSQPQHS.

The V and J genes are TRBV27 and TRBJ1-2, with 9 bases fitting TRBD1. The V and J ends lost 2 bases and 8 bases, in that order; junction bases with no gene match: 6. The V gene's germline CDR1 is MNHEY and CDR2 SMNVEV (reference sequence). The CDR3 runs 14 residues. The CDR3 loop is CASSLEQGAVGYTF. CDR3 sequence (DNA): TGTGCCAGCAGTTTAGAACAGGGGGCGGTCGGCTACACCTTC.

The chain employs TRBV10-2 and TRBJ2-3, with 7 bases aligning to TRBD1. Germline lookup yields CDR1 WSHSY and CDR2 SAAADI. This CDR3 comprises 16 residues. With 2 bases clipped from V and 2 bases from J, the junction kept 7 bases outside the gene matches. For the CDR3, the DNA is TGCGCCAGCAGTGAGCCCGGGACAGCTCCCACAGATACGCAGTATTTT. Its protein is CASSEPGTAPTDTQYF.

This clonotype was detected ten times or more. The chain has TRBV4-2 and TRBJ2-1; 11 nucleotides align to TRBD2. Germline V gene sequence: CDR1 LGHNA, CDR2 YNFKEQ. The CDR3 runs to 16 residues. The J segment lost 6 bases and the V segment lost 0 bases, leaving 4 bases of the junction unmatched. The CDR3 DNA reads TGTGCCAGCAGCCAAGAAGCTAGCGGGGGGCCCAATGAGCAGTTCTTC. Translating it yields CASSQEASGGPNEQFF.

The chain joins TRBV30 to TRBJ2-3; weak D call: TRBD2 (6 bases). The CDR3 runs to 13 residues. With 4 bases removed from V and 2 bases from J, the gap between germline ends came to 10 bases. Germline-derived CDR1 and CDR2 are GTSNPN and SVGIG (reference sequence). As DNA, the CDR3 is TGTGCCTGGACTATGGGACTCACAGATACGCAGTATTTT. Translation gives CAWTMGLTDTQYF.

The CDR3 here is CASSSTGPSSGNTIYF. The DNA for the CDR3 is TGCGCCAGCAGCAGTACAGGGCCCAGCTCTGGAAACACCATATATTTT. This chain joins TRBV5-1 and TRBJ1-3; tentatively, D is TRBD1 (6 bases). V was cut by 4 bases and J by 0 bases, with 14 bases left in between. The CDR3 runs 16 residues. CDR1 and CDR2 from the germline V gene are SGHRS and YFSETQ.

There are a few counts of this clonotype. V usage is TRBV12-3 or TRBV12-4 and J usage is TRBJ1-3, with D unresolved. CDR3 length equals 14 residues. V lost 5 bases and J 0 bases, leaving 8 bases between the germline ends. CDR3 in DNA: TGTGCCAGCAGTCGTCTCAACTCTGGAAACACCATATATTTT. Protein: CASSRLNSGNTIYF.

The CDR3 region has the DNA TGTGCCAGCAGTTTAACAGGGGCAACTAATGAAAAACTGTTTTTT. Encoded protein: CASSLTGATNEKLFF. The chain uses TRBV12-3 or TRBV12-4 and TRBJ1-4, with 7 bases fitting TRBD1. Unmatched junction bases numbered 0, after V lost 2 bases and J lost 0 bases. The length of the CDR3 is 15 residues.

The table lists this clonotype with a few counts. This chain connects TRBV9 to TRBJ2-3; a possible D gene is TRBD2 (6 bases). The germline gives CDR1 SGDLS, CDR2 YYNGEE. Trimming shortened V by 2 bases and J by 2 bases, and 15 bases separated the two germline ends. CDR3 length equals 16 residues. The CDR3 DNA sequence: TGTGCCAGCAGCGTGTGGCGGGGAGGTGACACAGATACGCAGTATTTT. This encodes CASSVWRGGDTDTQYF.

V usage is TRBV15 and J usage is TRBJ2-1, with 8 nucleotides matching TRBD1. J lost 7 bases, V lost 5 bases, and 13 bases had no gene match. In germline, CDR1 is LNHNV, CDR2 YYDKDF (reference sequence). The CDR3 loop spans 16 amino acids. CDR3 in DNA: TGTGCCACCAGCTTCTCGCCGGGACAGGACTCGAATGAGCAGTTCTTC. Its translation is CATSFSPGQDSNEQFF.

This clonotype showed up just a few times. J is TRBJ2-3 and V is TRBV5-6; D might be TRBD1 (6 bases). Germline CDR1 SGHDT, CDR2 YYEEEE. V was shortened by 0 bases and J by 1 base, with 9 bases between the two germline ends. CDR3 length: 15 amino acids. CDR3 protein: CASSLAGARTDTQYF. For the CDR3, the DNA is TGTGCCAGCAGCTTGGCAGGGGCCCGCACAGATACGCAGTATTTT.

This clonotype was found a few times. The genes are TRBV24-1 and TRBJ2-3, with a possible D match to TRBD1 (7 bases). Per germline, CDR1 KGHDR and CDR2 SFDVKD. The CDR3 is made up of 16 amino acids. The V gene lost 4 bases and the J gene lost 6 bases, with 19 bases spanning the gap. CDR3 in amino acids: CATSDSDRRDQDTQYF. CDR3 coding DNA: TGTGCCACCAGTGACTCGGACAGGAGGGACCAGGATACGCAGTATTTT.

The gene calls are TRBV4-2 and TRBJ2-7; TRBD2 might be the D (6 bases). Trimming cost V 1 base and J 1 base, with 20 bases left between them. Germline V gene data show CDR1 as LGHNA and CDR2 as YNFKEQ. CDR3 size: 18 residues. CDR3 protein: CASSQALAEGGLSYEQYV. The CDR3 coding sequence is TGTGCCAGCAGCCAAGCTCTGGCGGAGGGTGGATTGTCCTACGAGCAGTACGTC.

This clonotype was detected a few times. J is TRBJ1-1 and V is TRBV2, with D tentatively TRBD1 (6 bases). The CDR3 is 15 amino acids. V was pared by 3 bases and J by 3 bases, with 14 bases between. Germline V gene lookup returns CDR1 SNHLY and CDR2 FYNNEI. The CDR3 loop is CASSDRGALDTEAFF. The CDR3 nucleotides are TGTGCCAGCAGTGATCGGGGGGCCTTGGACACTGAAGCTTTCTTT.

This clonotype was recorded a few times. The V call is TRBV5-1, the J call TRBJ2-5; D remains ambiguous. The CDR3 has 15 residues. Trimming left V 1 base short and J 5 bases short, with 15 bases between. Germline V gene data show CDR1 as SGHRS and CDR2 as YFSETQ. In nucleotides, the CDR3 is TGCGCCAGCAGCTTGAACTTTTTACTCCAGGAGACCCAGTACTTC. Protein: CASSLNFLLQETQYF.

This clonotype was picked up a small number of times. This chain joins TRBV10-3 and TRBJ2-5; possibly TRBD2 for D (6 bases). The CDR3 consists of 15 residues. Germline CDR1 reads ENHRY; CDR2 reads SYGVKD. Trimming pared 4 bases from V and 1 base from J, leaving 13 bases between. The CDR3 sequence: CAISASGTAQETQYF. In DNA, the CDR3 is TGTGCCATCAGTGCCTCCGGGACTGCCCAAGAGACCCAGTACTTC.